This is a list of T cell receptor beta chains from one sample in a study of graft-versus-host responses after intestinal transplantation. These TCRs are of unknown antigen specificity. This table comes from immunoSEQ multiplex PCR, and its TCRdb copy is limited to in-frame clones, with some not included. The table shows more than 65,000 clones, with about 89% occurring only once. The material was unstimulated CD4+ T cells sorted from spleen or lymph node cells, obtained before intestinal transplant. The receptors derive from a human donor who received an intestinal transplant. Both conserved end residues are part of each CDR3. The D gene is left open where the match is weak. The listing skips clone size in some rows; elsewhere it reads once, few, many or a size class.

J: TRBJ2-7
D: .
V: TRBV19
size: .
DNA: TGTGCCAGTAGTATGTTTCAGGGGCCCTACGAGCAGTACTTC
CDR3: CASSMFQGPYEQYF

J: TRBJ2-7
D: TRBD2
V: TRBV18
size: .
DNA: TGTGCCAGCTCACCACCGGGGGGGTACGAGCAGTACTTC
CDR3: CASSPPGGYEQYF

J: TRBJ1-2
D: .
V: TRBV28
size: .
DNA: TGTGCCAGCAGCCTGCAGGGTTCCTATGGCTACACCTTC
CDR3: CASSLQGSYGYTF

J: TRBJ1-6
D: .
V: TRBV27
size: .
DNA: TGTGCCAGCAGTTTATGGGGGCCTTCACCCCTCCACTTT
CDR3: CASSLWGPSPLHF

J: TRBJ2-5
D: .
V: TRBV7-7
size: .
DNA: TGTGCTAGCAGCTTAGCGCAGGGGTTAGAGACCCAGTACTTC
CDR3: CASSLAQGLETQYF

J: TRBJ2-2
D: TRBD1
V: TRBV6-1
size: .
DNA: TGTGCCAGCAGTGAGGCGGGACAGGGGTTAGGAGGGGAGCTGTTTTTT
CDR3: CASSEAGQGLGGELFF

J: TRBJ2-3
D: .
V: TRBV6-6
size: .
DNA: TGTGCCAGCAGTCTTGACAGCCCTAGCACAGATACGCAGTATTTT
CDR3: CASSLDSPSTDTQYF

J: TRBJ2-1
D: TRBD2
V: TRBV13
size: .
DNA: TGTGCCAGCAGCTTTCCCACACGAGCGGGAGGGGCGGGTGAGCAGTTCTTC
CDR3: CASSFPTRAGGAGEQFF

J: TRBJ2-7
D: .
V: TRBV10-3
size: .
DNA: TGTGCCATCAGTGAAGGCGGGCCAATCTACGAGCAGTACTTC
CDR3: CAISEGGPIYEQYF

J: TRBJ2-5
D: TRBD2
V: TRBV6-1
size: .
DNA: TGTGCCAGCAGTGAAGCGCAGCGGGGTTTGTGGGGAGAGACCCAGTACTTC
CDR3: CASSEAQRGLWGETQYF

J: TRBJ2-5
D: .
V: TRBV7-2
size: .
DNA: TGTGCCAGCAGGCTAGCTTTTCAAGAGACCCAGTACTTC
CDR3: CASRLAFQETQYF

J: TRBJ1-2
D: .
V: TRBV5-3
size: .
DNA: TGTGCCAGAAGCTCCCTCGAGGCAGAGGGTGGCTACACCTTC
CDR3: CARSSLEAEGGYTF

J: TRBJ2-7
D: .
V: TRBV28
size: .
DNA: TGTGCCACCCATTTGCAGGGTACCTACGAGCAGTACTTC
CDR3: CATHLQGTYEQYF

J: TRBJ2-7
D: TRBD2
V: TRBV6-1
size: .
DNA: TGTGCCAGCAGTGACTCGGCGGGAGGGCACGACGAGCAGTACTTC
CDR3: CASSDSAGGHDEQYF

J: TRBJ2-7
D: .
V: TRBV29-1
size: few
DNA: TGCAGCGTCGGAGTCCCGCCGGACGAGCAGTACTTC
CDR3: CSVGVPPDEQYF

J: TRBJ1-2
D: .
V: TRBV28
size: .
DNA: TGTGCCAGCAGTTTATTGAGGGAGCGGGATGGCTACACCTTC
CDR3: CASSLLRERDGYTF